These 30 T cell receptor beta chains came from one sample sequenced in a study of T-cell memory formation after mild COVID-19 (TCRdb year 2021). Receptors were amplified or captured by 5' RACE. Reads for this sample came from an Illumina NovaSeq 6000. TCRdb ran its own pipeline on the public reads, namely fastp trimming at Q25 and MiXCR clone calling, and kept in-frame beta chains. One record per CDR3 amino acid sequence lists the most common genes and DNA. Present in this sample are 540,000 or so distinct CDR3 sequences, about a fifth of which were seen just once. The top ten hold 12% of the sample. The sequenced sample consisted of PBMCs or a T cell subset sorted from them (not recorded which). All receptors derive from an adult woman who had mild COVID-19 (a few samples of this study predate the infection). The sample titles of this study are shuffled in the database, so cell type and time point are left out; the donor was told from shared clones.

This clonotype was recorded a few times. The chain employs TRBV5-1 and TRBJ2-3; possible D gene TRBD2, 5 bases. Trimming removed 4 bases from V and 6 bases from J, with 15 bases in between. CDR3 length: 14 amino acids. Looked up from germline, CDR1 is SGHRS and CDR2 is YFSETQ. The CDR3 region has the DNA TGCGCCAGCAGCCCGACTCGGAGGTCCGATACGCAGTATTTT. Its protein product is CASSPTRRSDTQYF.

As to this clonotype: The junction differs from germline at one of its ends, possibly a read error. The gene calls are TRBV7-9 and TRBJ1-1; no reliable D call. There are 9 residues in the CDR3. Germline V CDR1 and CDR2: SEHNR, FQNEAQ (reference sequence). CDR3 sequence: CASSLEAEF. For the CDR3, the DNA is TGTGCCAGCAGCTTAGAGGCAGAGTTT.

This rearrangement joins TRBV7-8 to TRBJ2-1, with a tentative D call TRBD2 (6 bases). V shed 3 bases and J shed 8 bases, with 14 bases lying between them. This CDR3 comprises 14 residues. Germline CDR1 reads SGHVS; CDR2 reads FQNEAQ. As DNA, the CDR3 is TGTGCCAGCAGCTTTAGCGGACCTTGGGATGAGCAGTTCTTC. It translates to CASSFSGPWDEQFF.

This clonotype showed up just a few times. The chain has TRBV6-5 and TRBJ1-6; possibly TRBD1 for D (5 bases). CDR1 MNHEY and CDR2 SVGAGI come from the germline V gene. The CDR3 sequence is 16 residues long. V dropped 2 bases and J dropped 6 bases, with 14 bases sitting between them. The CDR3 bases are TGTGCCAGCAGTTACCAGGCGGGGGTCAGTAATTCACCCCTCCACTTT. Translation: CASSYQAGVSNSPLHF.

A few counts support this clonotype. The chain employs TRBV9 and TRBJ1-4; tentative D call: TRBD1 (5 bases). The CDR3 contains 16 residues. Trimming stripped 7 bases from V and 7 bases from J, with 23 bases between. Germline V gene lookup returns CDR1 SGDLS and CDR2 YYNGEE. As DNA, the CDR3 is TGTGCCAGCGGAAGTAGCGGCCCAGGGTTGGGTGAAAAACTGTTTTTT. Protein product: CASGSSGPGLGEKLFF. The full variable domain, completed using reference TRBV9 and TRBJ1-4, is DSGVTQTPKHLITATGQRVTLRCSPRSGDLSVYWYQQSLDQGLQFLIQYYNGEERAKGNILERFSAQQFPDLHSELNLSSLELGDSALYFCASGSSGPGLGEKLFFGSGTQLSVL.

About this clonotype: One end of the junction does not line up with germline, which may come from a read error. The V and J genes are TRBV29-1 and TRBJ2-1; the match to TRBD2 covers 9 bases. The CDR3 covers 11 residues. Germline V gene lookup returns CDR1 SQVTM and CDR2 ANQGSEA. The CDR3 bases are TGCAGCGTTTGGCTAGCGGGGCATACATCCTTC. Translated: CSVWLAGHTSF.

This clonotype was seen more than once but under ten times. V is TRBV10-3 and J is TRBJ1-6; a possible D gene is TRBD1 (6 bases). The CDR3 spans 15 residues. The germline CDR1 and CDR2 sequences are ENHRY and SYGVKD. V was clipped by 2 bases and J by 7 bases, with 12 bases between them. Written as DNA, the CDR3 is TGTGCCATCAGTGAGGGACAGAATGACAATTCACCCCTCCACTTT. Translating gives CAISEGQNDNSPLHF.

The genes are TRBV7-3 and TRBJ2-3; D possibly corresponds to TRBD1 (5 bases). Deletions cut 5 bases from V and 9 bases from J, with 12 bases between. CDR3 length equals 12 residues. Per the germline V gene, CDR1 is SGHTA and CDR2 is FQGTGA. In DNA form, the CDR3 reads TGTGCCAGCAGCACTACTTCAGGGACGCAGTATTTT. This encodes CASSTTSGTQYF.

The CDR3 loop reads CATRATSGVSDTQYF. The DNA of the CDR3 is TGTGCCACCAGGGCAACTAGCGGGGTATCAGATACGCAGTATTTT. This chain links TRBV24-1 with TRBJ2-3; TRBD2 agrees at 10 bases. Germline assignment: CDR1 KGHDR and CDR2 SFDVKD. The CDR3 has 15 residues. J lost 4 bases, V lost 7 bases, and 7 bases had no gene match.

The CDR3 region is CASRLTGDNYGYTF. The CDR3 DNA is TGTGCCAGCAGGTTGACAGGGGACAACTATGGCTACACCTTC. J is TRBJ1-2 and V is TRBV3-1; 8 bases fit TRBD1. Trimming removed 6 bases from V and 2 bases from J; junction bases left unmatched: 5. There are 14 residues in the CDR3. CDR1 is LGHDT and CDR2 is YNNKEL in the germline V gene (reference sequence).

The chain links TRBV20-1 to TRBJ2-7; D gene uncertain. V shed 0 bases and J shed 6 bases, with 15 bases lying between them. Germline lookup yields CDR1 DFQATT and CDR2 SNEGSKA (reference sequence). The CDR3 covers 14 residues. The DNA for the CDR3 is TGCAGTGCTAGAGATCGATTAAGGAGAGGCGAGCAGTACTTC. Translated: CSARDRLRRGEQYF.

The chain links TRBV4-2 to TRBJ2-3, with TRBD1 matching over 7 bases. The CDR3 spans 13 residues. V dropped 5 bases and J dropped 6; count of bases not matched to a gene: 5. Germline-derived CDR1 and CDR2 are LGHNA and YNFKEQ. CDR3 sequence reads: CASSDREMDTQYF. CDR3 in DNA: TGTGCCAGCAGCGACAGGGAGATGGATACGCAGTATTTT.

V usage is TRBV6-1 and J usage is TRBJ1-2; D is ambiguous. Per the germline V gene, CDR1 is MNHNS and CDR2 is SASEGT. Trimming took 6 bases from V and 4 from J, leaving 12 bases between them. The CDR3 sequence is 13 residues long. CDR3 sequence: CASRYTSSYGYTF. The CDR3 DNA follows: TGTGCCAGCAGATATACTTCCAGCTATGGCTACACCTTC.

V usage is TRBV12-3 or TRBV12-4 and J usage is TRBJ1-1; unclear D gene. The CDR3 runs 13 residues. Trimming removed 3 bases at V and 4 bases at J, with 9 bases between. Written as DNA, the CDR3 is TGTGCCAGCAGTTTTGGGTTTGGCACTGAAGCTTTCTTT. Its translation is CASSFGFGTEAFF.

The chain recombines TRBV10-3 with TRBJ1-5, with no clear D. The CDR3 has 13 amino acids. Looked up from germline, CDR1 is ENHRY and CDR2 is SYGVKD. V gave up 4 bases and J gave up 5 bases, with 9 bases separating them. This chain's CDR3 is CAISGERDQPQHF. For the CDR3, the DNA is TGTGCCATCAGTGGAGAGAGGGATCAGCCCCAGCATTTT.

This chain connects TRBV12-3 or TRBV12-4 to TRBJ1-1; D remains ambiguous. CDR3 length: 13 residues. V gave up 3 bases and J gave up 3 bases, with 8 bases separating them. Written as DNA, the CDR3 is TGTGCCAGCAGTTTCTTCCAATACACTGAAGCTTTCTTT. Translation gives CASSFFQYTEAFF.

In this sample, this clonotype turned up a few times. CDR3 nucleotides: TGTGCCACCAGCAGAGATCCTAAATCCACAGATACGCAGTATTTT. Translated, it gives CATSRDPKSTDTQYF. The chain recombines TRBV15 with TRBJ2-3, with D unclear. In germline, CDR1 is LNHNV, CDR2 YYDKDF (reference sequence). V was clipped by 0 bases and J by 2 bases, with 9 bases between them. This CDR3 has 15 residues.

In this sample, this clonotype turned up once. V usage is TRBV12-3 or TRBV12-4 and J usage is TRBJ2-7, with D possibly being TRBD2 (7 bases). V was shortened by 8 bases and J by 2 bases, with 16 bases between the two germline ends. The CDR3 is made up of 14 amino acids. CDR3 amino acids: CASGSWGGPYEQYF. CDR3 coding DNA: TGTGCCAGCGGGTCTTGGGGGGGGCCCTACGAGCAGTACTTC.

This clonotype was detected only a few times. This chain links TRBV28 with TRBJ1-1; 10 bases are a match to TRBD1. The germline CDR1 and CDR2 sequences are MDHEN and SYDVKM. J gave up 3 bases and V 7 bases, and 17 bases lay outside the gene matches. The CDR3 length is 18 residues. The CDR3 spells CASTRPRDRGFMDTEAFF. The CDR3 nucleotides read TGTGCCAGCACTCGCCCCCGGGACAGGGGTTTTATGGACACTGAAGCTTTCTTT.

This clonotype turned up a few times. The chain has TRBV4-1 and TRBJ2-2; D is perhaps TRBD2 (6 bases). The V gene's germline CDR1 is MGHRA and CDR2 YSYEKL. The CDR3 loop spans 15 amino acids. Trimming took 5 bases from V and 5 from J, leaving 15 bases between them. The CDR3 is CASSWEKGRTGELFF. The CDR3 DNA is TGCGCCAGCAGCTGGGAAAAAGGGAGGACCGGGGAGCTGTTTTTT.

This clonotype has ten or more counts. The junction does not match germline at one end; this may be a read error. The DNA for the CDR3 is TGTGCTAGCAGCTTAGCCCCAGGGGGCATAGATACGCAGTATTTT. Protein sequence: CASSLAPGGIDTQYF. The chain employs TRBV7-7 and TRBJ2-3; 8 nucleotides agree with TRBD1. This CDR3 is built from 15 residues. In germline, CDR1 is SSHAT, CDR2 FNYEAQ (reference sequence).

In its sample, this clonotype was seen a few times. This chain joins TRBV12-3 or TRBV12-4 and TRBJ2-1; 9 bases are shared with TRBD2. J lost 4 bases, V lost 3 bases, and 10 bases had no gene match. The CDR3 consists of 17 residues. The CDR3 sequence is CASSLARGGDYYNEQFF. CDR3 nucleotides: TGTGCCAGCAGTTTGGCCCGCGGGGGGGATTATTACAATGAGCAGTTCTTC.

This clonotype was counted a few times. The chain couples TRBV11-2 to TRBJ1-2; 7 bases map to TRBD1. The CDR3 loop spans 14 amino acids. Germline V gene sequence: CDR1 SGHAT, CDR2 FQNNGV. V was pared by 4 bases and J by 8 bases, with 10 bases of the junction left unmatched. For the CDR3, the DNA is TGTGCCAGCAGCTACCGACAGGGCTTTGAGGGCTACACCTTC. Translation gives CASSYRQGFEGYTF.

Only a few counts were recorded for this clonotype. V and J are TRBV7-8 and TRBJ2-1; the match to TRBD2 covers 14 bases. The V and J ends lost 5 bases and 7 bases, in that order; junction bases with no gene match: 13. The germline gives CDR1 SGHVS, CDR2 FQNEAQ. The CDR3 totals 18 residues. CDR3 in amino acids: CASSRATGTSGSWNEQFF. The CDR3 nucleotides read TGTGCCAGCAGCCGAGCGACCGGGACTAGCGGGAGCTGGAATGAGCAGTTCTTC.

The table lists this clonotype with a few counts. The genes are TRBV11-3 and TRBJ2-2; D gene ambiguous. V was cut by 3 bases and J by 0 bases, with 8 bases left in between. Germline CDR1 reads SGHNT; CDR2 reads YENEEA. This CDR3 is 15 amino acids long. The CDR3 region is CASSFIRTNTGELFF. CDR3 nucleotide sequence: TGTGCCAGCAGCTTTATTCGGACGAACACCGGGGAGCTGTTTTTT.

This clonotype has more than one count but fewer than ten. The chain combines TRBV11-2 with TRBJ2-1; 7 nucleotides align to TRBD2. J gave up 8 bases and V 2 bases, and 9 bases lay outside the gene matches. Germline values: CDR1 SGHAT, CDR2 FQNNGV. This CDR3 has 15 amino acids. DNA for the CDR3: TGTGCCAGCAGCTTAATTACGGGAGGAGGCTATGAGCAGTTCTTC. Protein product: CASSLITGGGYEQFF.

This clonotype was seen a few times. This chain uses TRBV7-9 with TRBJ2-1; D tentatively reads TRBD1 or TRBD2 (5 bases each). The CDR3 is made up of 15 amino acids. Trimming took 1 base from V and 4 from J, leaving 11 bases between them. Germline lookup yields CDR1 SEHNR and CDR2 FQNEAQ (reference sequence). The CDR3 sequence: CASSLGGNAYNEQFF. CDR3 nucleotides: TGTGCCAGCAGCTTAGGGGGGAATGCTTACAATGAGCAGTTCTTC.

This rearrangement joins TRBV12-3 or TRBV12-4 to TRBJ2-2, with 7 bases that match TRBD1. The length of the CDR3 is 16 residues. The J segment lost 1 base and the V segment lost 6 bases, leaving 8 bases of the junction unmatched. As DNA, the CDR3 is TGTGCCAGCAGCCGGAGACAGGGAGTGAACACCGGGGAGCTGTTTTTT. Its translation is CASSRRQGVNTGELFF.

V gene TRBV4-2 combines with J gene TRBJ2-3, with D uncertain. Germline-derived CDR1 and CDR2 are LGHNA and YNFKEQ. The germline V and J ends were trimmed by 4 bases and 1 base, with 9 bases remaining between them. This CDR3 spans 14 amino acids. CDR3 DNA: TGTGCCAGCAGCCCTGACTGGGGCACAGATACGCAGTATTTT. This gives the protein CASSPDWGTDTQYF.

CDR3 loop: CSARDRRIGAGKSTDTQYF. DNA of the CDR3: TGCAGTGCTAGAGATCGTAGGATTGGGGCCGGGAAAAGCACAGATACGCAGTATTTT. The V and J genes are TRBV20-1 and TRBJ2-3; possibly TRBD1 or TRBD2 for D (5 bases each). V dropped 0 bases and J dropped 0 bases, with 22 bases sitting between them. This CDR3 contains 19 residues. The germline gives CDR1 DFQATT, CDR2 SNEGSKA (reference sequence).